This T cell receptor beta chain was captured in a study of CD8+ T cells in alopecia areata. Investigators isolated RNA and reverse transcribed it into cDNA to act as the sequencing template. TCRdb's table, derived via immunoSEQ multiplex PCR, lists solely in-frame clones and lacks some. The data contain some 180,000 clones, almost 65% of them singletons. The study, taken as a whole, reports: Possibly because of HLA-related factors, TCR sharing was less clear across patients than in mice. Normal scalp showed lower clonality than lesional scalp, especially alopecia totalis/universalis.

The ends were cut back, 0 bases at V and 2 bases at J, with 10 bases in the middle. The germline V gene has CDR1 MNHEY and CDR2 SVGAGI. The CDR3 totals 15 residues. This clone has more than one count but fewer than ten. Its cognate antigen is unknown. Collection of lesional scalp punch biopsies and peripheral blood was performed in alopecia areata patients. CD4+ and CD8+ T cells were sorted from PBMCs. V gene TRBV6-5 combines with J gene TRBJ1-1; D might be TRBD1 (5 bases). The receptor's source is a human donor with alopecia areata. The sequences come from CD4+ T cells sorted from blood, collected at week 0. The DNA for the CDR3 is TGTGCCAGCAGTTACTCAAAAGGGGCTAACACTGAAGCTTTCTTT. It is translated as CASSYSKGANTEAFF.